This T cell receptor beta chain emerged from a study of follicular helper T cells after annual influenza vaccination. Time point noted: 2015-2016 season, 7 days after influenza vaccination. Measured with immunoSEQ multiplex PCR; TCRdb has only the in-frame clones, and not every one. This repertoire shows about 2,100 clones, about 80% found once; its top ten account for 3.2%. This clone came up once. The CDR3 covers 12 residues. Trimming took off 9 bases at V and 5 bases at J, with 10 bases between the two ends. Germline-derived CDR1 and CDR2 are MDHEN and SYDVKM. Here the sequenced sample was CXCR5+ CD38- circulating T follicular helper cells from blood, taken 7 days after influenza vaccination. The subset is: circulating Tfh, non-naive CD4+CXCR5+PD-1+ (ICOS+CD38+ or ICOS-CD38-). The sequence derives from an adult who received the influenza vaccine. This sequence joins TRBV28 and TRBJ2-2; TRBD1 is a possible D gene (6 bases). As DNA, the CDR3 is TGTGCCAGTTTTCAGGGGACCGGGGAGCTGTTTTTT. Encoded protein: CASFQGTGELFF.